These T cell receptor beta chains were read from a single sample in a study of spatial heterogeneity in lung cancer. TCRdb called the 5' RACE reads again in MiXCR, with one record for every CDR3 protein. The sample carries approximately 49,000 distinct CDR3 sequences, approximately 5% recorded once. Material: PBMCs, obtained at surgery. All receptors come from a male donor with early-stage non-small cell lung cancer. The CDR3 runs from the conserved cysteine through the conserved F or W. The D gene is left open where the match is weak. Some rows mark clone size as missing; the rest say once, few, many or name a class of expanded clone.

cdr3_nt cdr3_aa v_call clone_size d_call j_call
TGCGCCAGCAGCTTGGCAGGACTAGTAGGGGCAGATACGCAGTATTTT CASSLAGLVGADTQYF TRBV5-1 many TRBD2 TRBJ2-3
TGTGCCAGCAGCTTACCGGGTACAGATACGCAGTATTTT CASSLPGTDTQYF TRBV7-2 many . TRBJ2-3
TGTGCCAGCTCACCACCGGGACTTAGCTACAATGAGCAGTTCTTC CASSPPGLSYNEQFF TRBV18 . . TRBJ2-1
TGTGCCAGCAGCGCGACTAGCACCGGGGAGCTGTTTTTT CASSATSTGELFF TRBV9 many . TRBJ2-2
TGTGCCAGCAGCTCCAGAACGACTAGCGGCACAGATACGCAGTATTTT CASSSRTTSGTDTQYF TRBV5-4 many TRBD2 TRBJ2-3
TGTGCCAGTAGCGGAACGGGAGGGACACGGTGGAGGGGTCAGCCCCAGCATTTT CASSGTGGTRWRGQPQHF TRBV19 many . TRBJ1-5
TGCAGTGCAGGAACGCGGGAGGGGGGGCAGTACTTC CSAGTREGGQYF TRBV20-1 many TRBD2 TRBJ2-7
TGTGCCAGCAGCTTCGTCAGGGGCTCCTACGAGCAGTACTTC CASSFVRGSYEQYF TRBV11-2 many . TRBJ2-7
TGCGCCAGCAGCTCCCTCTTCGGGGGACGGGCAGATACGCAGTATTTT CASSSLFGGRADTQYF TRBV5-1 many . TRBJ2-3
TGTGCCAGCACCTTAGGGACTAGCGGAGGAGGGGAGACCCAGTACTTC CASTLGTSGGGETQYF TRBV6-2/TRBV6-3 many TRBD2 TRBJ2-5
TGCAGTGCTAGAGATGGCGGGAGGGTTACAGATACGCAGTATTTT CSARDGGRVTDTQYF TRBV20-1 few TRBD2 TRBJ2-3
TGTGCCAGCAGTTGGGGCAGGGAAAACACCGGGGAGCTGTTTTTT CASSWGRENTGELFF TRBV27 many . TRBJ2-2
TGTGCCAGCAGCCAACGGGTGGCCTCCAACACCGGGGAGCTGTTTTTT CASSQRVASNTGELFF TRBV4-2 many . TRBJ2-2
TGTGCCAGCAGTTTCGTTAACTATTGGGAGGGGCTAAACACCGGGGAGCTGTTTTTT CASSFVNYWEGLNTGELFF TRBV28 many TRBD2 TRBJ2-2
TGTGCCACCAGTGATCCGACCGGACCGTACAATGAGCAGTTCTTC CATSDPTGPYNEQFF TRBV24-1 many . TRBJ2-1
TGTGCCAGCAGCGAGCCGAGCTCTGGAAACACCATATATTTT CASSEPSSGNTIYF TRBV5-4 many . TRBJ1-3
TGCGCCAGCAGCCTGCAGGGGGTGGAGACTGAAGCTTTCTTT CASSLQGVETEAFF TRBV4-1 many TRBD1 TRBJ1-1